These 18 T cell receptor beta chains share one sample of origin, sequenced in a study of neurological immune-mediated disorders. MiXCR, run by TCRdb on the 5' RACE reads, gives a single entry per CDR3 protein. The sample yields approximately 23,000 distinct CDR3 sequences, more than 9% seen once. Specimen: PBMCs. The receptors here all came from a woman in her sixties with HTLV-1-associated myelopathy (HAM/TSP).

This clonotype was seen repeatedly, ten times or more. The V gene is TRBV20-1, the J gene TRBJ2-2; 12 bases map to TRBD2. The CDR3 length is 15 residues. V dropped 6 bases and J dropped 6; count of bases not matched to a gene: 8. CDR1 and CDR2 from the germline V gene are DFQATT and SNEGSKA (reference sequence). The CDR3 DNA sequence: TGCAGTGCGCCACCTCTAGCGGGGGGGCCCGGGGAGCTGTTTTTT. It yields the protein CSAPPLAGGPGELFF.

This clonotype is labeled as medium-sized (0.01 to 0.1%). V is TRBV20-1 and J is TRBJ1-6; D gene ambiguous. There are 14 residues in the CDR3. In germline, CDR1 is DFQATT, CDR2 SNEGSKA (reference sequence). The V gene lost 4 bases and the J gene lost 9 bases, with 16 bases spanning the gap. CDR3 region: CSATRPSMGSPLHF. The DNA of the CDR3 is TGCAGTGCTACCCGGCCCAGTATGGGTTCACCCCTCCACTTT.

The table lists this clonotype with many counts. J is TRBJ2-7 and V is TRBV20-1; the D gene is possibly TRBD1 (6 bases). The CDR3 covers 15 residues. The germline V gene encodes CDR1 DFQATT and CDR2 SNEGSKA (reference sequence). The V and J ends lost 0 bases and 0 bases respectively, with 12 bases between them. For the CDR3, the DNA is TGCAGTGCTAGAGATTATAGGGACACCTCCTACGAGCAGTACTTC. Its translation: CSARDYRDTSYEQYF.

This clonotype came up many times. The chain uses TRBV20-1 and TRBJ2-3; 7 nucleotides line up with TRBD1. The junction had 6 bases not matched to a gene; V was cut back by 1 base and J by 5 bases. There are 14 residues in the CDR3. Germline V gene lookup returns CDR1 DFQATT and CDR2 SNEGSKA (reference sequence). CDR3 sequence reads: CSARVGQVVDTQYF. The CDR3 DNA is TGCAGTGCTAGAGTCGGACAGGTAGTAGATACGCAGTATTTT.

This clonotype has at least ten counts. V gene TRBV5-1 combines with J gene TRBJ2-2; D call uncertain. V lost 0 bases and J 1 base, leaving 10 bases between the germline ends. This CDR3 contains 16 residues. The germline V gene has CDR1 SGHRS and CDR2 YFSETQ. This CDR3 is CASSLVSQQNTGELFF. The DNA of the CDR3 is TGCGCCAGCAGCTTGGTATCGCAGCAGAACACCGGGGAGCTGTTTTTT.

In this sample, this clonotype turned up many times. The chain recombines TRBV30 with TRBJ2-6; 11 bases line up with TRBD1. The germline gives CDR1 GTSNPN, CDR2 SVGIG (reference sequence). The V and J ends lost 1 base and 0 bases, in that order; junction bases with no gene match: 2. The CDR3 sequence is 17 residues long. For the CDR3, the DNA is TGTGCCTGGAGTGGTGGGACAGGGGGCTCTGGGGCCAACGTCCTGACTTTC. Its translation is CAWSGGTGGSGANVLTF.

By its share, this clonotype is medium-sized. The J gene is TRBJ1-1, the V gene TRBV10-3; D is possibly TRBD1 (6 bases). The CDR3 is 16 amino acids. Germline V CDR1 and CDR2: ENHRY, SYGVKD. V gave up 2 bases and J gave up 1 base, with 14 bases separating them. The CDR3 DNA reads as TGTGCCATCAGTGAGAACCCTGGACAGTCGAACACTGAAGCTTTCTTT. It specifies CAISENPGQSNTEAFF.

This clonotype has a count of ten or more. The rearrangement links TRBV5-1 to TRBJ2-7, with unresolved D. Germline V lookup: CDR1 SGHRS, CDR2 YFSETQ. Between the trimmed V and J ends, which lost 2 bases and 6 bases, there was a span of 15 bases. This CDR3 contains 14 residues. The CDR3 reads CASSLTPPGVEQYF. CDR3 DNA: TGCGCCAGCAGCTTAACGCCACCTGGTGTCGAGCAGTACTTC.

Many counts were recorded for this clonotype. CDR3 coding DNA: TGCGCCAGCAGCTTGACGGGGGGGGAAAATGAGCAGTTCTTC. Residues: CASSLTGGENEQFF. V is TRBV5-1 and J is TRBJ2-1, with TRBD2 matching 8 bases. V was clipped by 1 base and J by 7 bases; unmatched bases: 4. Germline V gene data show CDR1 as SGHRS and CDR2 as YFSETQ. The CDR3 runs to 14 residues.

This clonotype rates as medium-sized. The chain carries TRBV5-1 and TRBJ2-3, with D tentatively TRBD1 or TRBD2 (5 bases each). This CDR3 spans 13 amino acids. Trimming left V 3 bases short and J 1 base short, with 6 bases between. Germline lookup yields CDR1 SGHRS and CDR2 YFSETQ. Here the CDR3 reads CASSWDGTDTQYF. CDR3 coding DNA: TGCGCCAGCAGCTGGGACGGCACAGATACGCAGTATTTT. Based on the CDR3 plus reference TRBV5-1 and TRBJ2-3, the full variable domain is KAGVTQTPRYLIKTRGQQVTLSCSPISGHRSVSWYQQTPGQGLQFLFEYFSETQRNKGNFPGRFSGRQFSNSRSEMNVSTLELGDSALYLCASSWDGTDTQYFGPGTRLTVL.

This clonotype qualifies as medium-sized. The gene calls are TRBV5-1 and TRBJ1-1; D remains unclear. The CDR3 has 15 amino acids. V dropped 0 bases and J dropped 2 bases, with 11 bases sitting between them. Germline assignment: CDR1 SGHRS and CDR2 YFSETQ. CDR3 in amino acids: CASSLEVAANTEAFF. The CDR3 DNA is TGCGCCAGCAGCTTGGAAGTAGCAGCAAACACTGAAGCTTTCTTT. The full variable domain, rest sourced from reference TRBV5-1 and TRBJ1-1, is KAGVTQTPRYLIKTRGQQVTLSCSPISGHRSVSWYQQTPGQGLQFLFEYFSETQRNKGNFPGRFSGRQFSNSRSEMNVSTLELGDSALYLCASSLEVAANTEAFFGQGTRLTVV.

This clonotype was picked up many times. The CDR3 here is CASSPRDRGTDTQYF. The CDR3 DNA sequence: TGTGCCAGTAGTCCCCGGGACAGAGGCACAGATACGCAGTATTTT. J is TRBJ2-3 and V is TRBV19, with TRBD1 matching over 7 bases. This CDR3 has 15 residues. Looked up from germline, CDR1 is LNHDA and CDR2 is SQIVND (reference sequence). V shed 5 bases, J shed 1 base, and the junction held 6 bases outside the gene matches.

This clonotype came up many times. The chain employs TRBV20-1 and TRBJ1-1; weak D call: TRBD1 (5 bases). The V end lost 3 bases, the J end lost 4 bases, and 15 bases lay between the germline ends. CDR3 length equals 14 residues. Germline V gene sequence: CDR1 DFQATT, CDR2 SNEGSKA (reference sequence). CDR3 DNA: TGCAGTGCTAGGGGGGGGGATTTTAGCACTGAAGCTTTCTTT. Protein: CSARGGDFSTEAFF.

This clonotype appeared many times. The chain carries TRBV19 and TRBJ1-6; the match to TRBD1 covers 7 bases. The trim removed 8 bases at V and 9 bases at J, leaving 7 bases unmatched. Germline CDR1 LNHDA, CDR2 SQIVND (reference sequence). This CDR3 is 13 amino acids long. CDR3 loop: CASDQGTASPLHF. In DNA, the CDR3 is TGTGCCAGTGATCAGGGGACAGCTTCACCCCTCCACTTT.

Many counts were recorded for this clonotype. The chain joins TRBV5-1 to TRBJ2-2; D is ambiguous. V was pared by 0 bases and J by 3 bases, with 9 bases between. CDR1 is SGHRS and CDR2 is YFSETQ in the germline V gene. The CDR3 length is 15 residues. CDR3 region: CASSLEPTDTGELFF. The CDR3 DNA follows: TGCGCCAGCAGCTTGGAACCGACGGACACCGGGGAGCTGTTTTTT.

This clonotype has a count of ten or more. The chain employs TRBV5-1 and TRBJ2-7, with 9 bases identical to TRBD1. Germline V lookup: CDR1 SGHRS, CDR2 YFSETQ. V gave up 4 bases and J gave up 3 bases; unmatched junction bases: 14. CDR3 size: 17 residues. The CDR3 region is CASSLWAMGQGGYEQYF. CDR3 bases: TGCGCCAGCAGCCTGTGGGCTATGGGACAGGGTGGCTACGAGCAGTACTTC. Together with reference TRBV5-1 and TRBJ2-7, the CDR3 gives the full variable domain: KAGVTQTPRYLIKTRGQQVTLSCSPISGHRSVSWYQQTPGQGLQFLFEYFSETQRNKGNFPGRFSGRQFSNSRSEMNVSTLELGDSALYLCASSLWAMGQGGYEQYFGPGTRLTVT.

This clonotype was picked up many times. The rearrangement uses TRBV30 and TRBJ1-2, with a tentative D call TRBD1 (5 bases). Germline assignment: CDR1 GTSNPN and CDR2 SVGIG (reference sequence). The CDR3 is 16 residues long. The germline V and J ends were trimmed by 1 base and 1 base, with 16 bases remaining between them. This CDR3 reads CAWSGWREGSNYGYTF. Written as DNA, the CDR3 is TGTGCCTGGAGTGGCTGGAGGGAGGGGAGTAACTATGGCTACACCTTC.

This clonotype was seen at least ten times. This chain uses TRBV20-1 with TRBJ1-6; a weak D match, TRBD1 (5 bases). The CDR3 loop spans 15 amino acids. With 6 bases removed from V and 7 bases from J, the gap between germline ends came to 19 bases. Per germline, CDR1 DFQATT and CDR2 SNEGSKA (reference sequence). The CDR3 here is CSATGTGLGNSPLHF. CDR3 sequence (DNA): TGCAGTGCCACCGGCACAGGCCTTGGGAATTCACCCCTCCACTTT.